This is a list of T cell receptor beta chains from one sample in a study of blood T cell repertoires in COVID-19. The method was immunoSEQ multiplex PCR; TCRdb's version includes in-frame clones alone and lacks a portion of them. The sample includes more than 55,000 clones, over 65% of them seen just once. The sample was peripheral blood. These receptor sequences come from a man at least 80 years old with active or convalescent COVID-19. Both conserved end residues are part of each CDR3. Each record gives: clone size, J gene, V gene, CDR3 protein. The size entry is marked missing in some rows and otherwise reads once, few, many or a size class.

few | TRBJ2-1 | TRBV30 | CAWSSYGGSYNEQFF
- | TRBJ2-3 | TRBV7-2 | CASSPGLAPDTQYF
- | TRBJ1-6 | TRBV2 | CASSVRVVTTGTGYFSPLHF
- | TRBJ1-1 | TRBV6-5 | CASTRAEGVISEAFF
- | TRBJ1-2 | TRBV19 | CASSPLDSNSYGYTF
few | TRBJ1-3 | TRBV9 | CASSVTQSGGNTIYF
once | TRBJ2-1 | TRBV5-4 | CASSLLTHNEQFF
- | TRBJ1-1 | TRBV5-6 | CASSLKQVAFF
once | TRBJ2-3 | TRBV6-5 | CASTTPTGLSQYF
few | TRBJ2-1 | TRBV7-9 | CASSLGILHRGQSDEQFF
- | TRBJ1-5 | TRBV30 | CAWSSSTGGIGPQHF
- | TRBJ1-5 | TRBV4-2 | CASSRLTDSNQPQHF
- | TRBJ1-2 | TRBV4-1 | CASSHPTTTGLSNYGYTF
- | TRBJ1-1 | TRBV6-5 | CASSSLGEVGTEAFF
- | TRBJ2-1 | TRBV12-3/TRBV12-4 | CASSTSGGNILF
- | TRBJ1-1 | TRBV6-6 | CATRAGTESSTEAFF
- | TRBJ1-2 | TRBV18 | CASSPGLGTPFLSGYTF
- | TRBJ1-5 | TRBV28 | CAIPGGRGANQPQHF
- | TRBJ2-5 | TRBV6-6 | CASSYGAGETQYF
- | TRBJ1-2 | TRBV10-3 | CAISEGQGPDYGYTF
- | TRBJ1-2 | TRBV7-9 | CASNSGNGYTF
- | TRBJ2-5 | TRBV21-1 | CASSPGTREGGTQYF
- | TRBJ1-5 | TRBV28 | CASSFAGSGQPQHF
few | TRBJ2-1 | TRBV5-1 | CASSLGGGYNEQFF
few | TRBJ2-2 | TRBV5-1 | CASQSGTGPTGELFF
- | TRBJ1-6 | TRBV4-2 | CASSQGPDRGNSPLHF
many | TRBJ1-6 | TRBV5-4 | CASSSAGTGPNSPLHF
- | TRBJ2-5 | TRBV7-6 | CASSLVIAETQYF
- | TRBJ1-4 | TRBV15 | CATSRDHRQGKLFF
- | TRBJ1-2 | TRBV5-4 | CASTLDRVANYGYIF
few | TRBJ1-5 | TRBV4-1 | CASSQGQGYNQPQHF
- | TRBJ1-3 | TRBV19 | CASRWAGSSGNTIYF
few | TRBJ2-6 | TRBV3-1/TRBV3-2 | CASSPHPGVGANVLTF
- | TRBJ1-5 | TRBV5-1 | CASSLGAGSSNQPQHF
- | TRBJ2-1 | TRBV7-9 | CASSPGQDYNEQFF
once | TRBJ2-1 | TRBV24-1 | CATRAGAGNEQFF
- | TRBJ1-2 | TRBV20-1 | CSAPRGYGYTF
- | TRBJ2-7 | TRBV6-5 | CASSYKAASPYEQYF
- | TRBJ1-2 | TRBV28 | CANSPAGPLSYGYTF
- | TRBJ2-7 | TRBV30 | CAWRLQGYEQYF
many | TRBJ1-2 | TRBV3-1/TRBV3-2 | CASSTRSYGYTF
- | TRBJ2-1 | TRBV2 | CASMTLSSQRERNEQFF
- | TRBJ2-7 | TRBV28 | CATQGAGQYF
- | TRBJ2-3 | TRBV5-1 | CASSLGGQGFGTDTQYF
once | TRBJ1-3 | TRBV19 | CASSAQPGNSGNTIYF
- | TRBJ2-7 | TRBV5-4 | CASSLAGQPLYEQYF
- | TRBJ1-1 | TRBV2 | CASRGQGAFF
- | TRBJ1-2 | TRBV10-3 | CAIRPGTGTTNYGYTF
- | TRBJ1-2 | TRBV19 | CATPKGQGIYGYTF
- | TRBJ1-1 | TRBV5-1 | CASSGITGGSTEAFF
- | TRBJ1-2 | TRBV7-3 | CASSSPGGYGYTF
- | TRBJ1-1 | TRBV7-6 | CASSLVTNSETEAFF
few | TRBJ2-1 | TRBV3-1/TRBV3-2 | CASSPDLSSYNEQFF
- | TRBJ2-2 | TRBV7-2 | CASRVQTGAGELFF
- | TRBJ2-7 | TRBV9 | CASSVAAGGPYEQYF
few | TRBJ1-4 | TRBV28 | CASSFSTGTVEKLFF
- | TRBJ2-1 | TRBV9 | CASSVGGSGNNEQFF
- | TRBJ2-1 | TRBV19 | CASKVWGTSGNNEQFF
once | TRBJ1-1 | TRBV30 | CAWRMGQSAFF